The rows below give T cell receptor beta chains drawn from one sample of a study of T cells after somatic rescue of genetic block. Sequencing was performed with immunoSEQ multiplex PCR; in TCRdb, only in-frame clones are kept and a portion is missing. Among roughly 92,000 clones listed, about 90% were seen once. Sequences were obtained from peripheral blood mononuclear cells (PBMCs). These receptors all come from a woman aged 18 to 35. The CDR3 runs from the conserved cysteine through the conserved F or W. The D gene is left open where the match is weak. Clone size is given for some rows only: seen once, a few or many times, or a class if the clone is expanded.

abundance: NA
d_gene: TRBD1
j_gene: TRBJ2-1
v_gene: TRBV5-1
CDR3nt: TGCGCCAGCAGCCCTAGAGGGGGCGTTGAGATTGAGCAGTTCTTC
CDR3aa: CASSPRGGVEIEQFF

abundance: NA
d_gene: TRBD1
j_gene: TRBJ1-3
v_gene: TRBV19
CDR3nt: TGTGCCAGTAGCCGCGACAGGGTATCCTCTGGAAACACCATATATTTT
CDR3aa: CASSRDRVSSGNTIYF

abundance: NA
d_gene: TRBD1
j_gene: TRBJ1-6
v_gene: TRBV6-6
CDR3nt: TGTGCCAGCAGTTCGGGACAGTTACATTCACCCCTCCACTTT
CDR3aa: CASSSGQLHSPLHF

abundance: NA
d_gene: NA
j_gene: TRBJ1-2
v_gene: TRBV28
CDR3nt: TGTGCCAGCAGTCGTTCCCCAGGACTCTACACCTTC
CDR3aa: CASSRSPGLYTF

abundance: once
d_gene: NA
j_gene: TRBJ2-6
v_gene: TRBV4-2
CDR3nt: TGTGCCAGCAGCCAAGAGACAGGTGGGGCCAACGTCCTGACTTTC
CDR3aa: CASSQETGGANVLTF

abundance: NA
d_gene: NA
j_gene: TRBJ1-4
v_gene: TRBV4-1
CDR3nt: TGCGCCAGCAGCCACGGACAGCTAAATGAAAAACTGTTTTTT
CDR3aa: CASSHGQLNEKLFF

abundance: NA
d_gene: TRBD2
j_gene: TRBJ2-3
v_gene: TRBV7-2
CDR3nt: TGTGCCAGCAGTCCTCTAGCGGGAGGAGTGGGTACGCAGTATTTT
CDR3aa: CASSPLAGGVGTQYF

abundance: NA
d_gene: NA
j_gene: TRBJ1-5
v_gene: TRBV23-1
CDR3nt: TGCGCCAGCAGTCAATCGAGACAGGGCAATCAGCCCCAGCATTTT
CDR3aa: CASSQSRQGNQPQHF

abundance: NA
d_gene: NA
j_gene: TRBJ2-1
v_gene: TRBV7-9
CDR3nt: TGTGCCAGCAGCCCGGGCCCCAATGAGCAGTTCTTC
CDR3aa: CASSPGPNEQFF

abundance: NA
d_gene: NA
j_gene: TRBJ1-4
v_gene: TRBV5-6
CDR3nt: TGTGCCAGCAGCTTAGGGGGAATTAATGAAAAACTGTTTTTT
CDR3aa: CASSLGGINEKLFF